The entry below gives a single T cell receptor beta chain sequence along with its context. These data come from a study of CD8 T cells in Susac syndrome. About 0.45 to 1 ug RNA was reverse transcribed with random hexamers. TCRdb itself ran the immunoSEQ multiplex PCR reads through MiXCR, one entry per CDR3 protein. This repertoire shows some 150,000 distinct CDR3 sequences, around 95% found once; its top ten account for 0.14% to 0.15%. V gave up 5 bases and J gave up 2 bases, with 18 bases separating them. CDR1 and CDR2 from the germline V gene are DFQATT and SNEGSKA (reference sequence). The CDR3 totals 15 residues.

The rearrangement joins TRBV20-1 to TRBJ1-1, with D maybe TRBD1 (6 bases). This TCR was sampled from a human donor with multiple sclerosis. Sequences were obtained from CD8+ T cells from PBMCs. CDR3 sequence reads: CSASGGGSVNTEAFF. DNA for the CDR3: TGCAGTGCTTCCGGAGGGGGGTCGGTTAACACTGAAGCTTTCTTT.